The 3 T cell receptor beta chains below all came from one sample that was sequenced in a study of T cell repertoires in cytomegalovirus infection. These receptors lack a known antigen. Each CDR3 protein is one row after TCRdb ran MiXCR on the reads. The table lists roughly 500,000 distinct CDR3 sequences, under 55% of them singletons. The sequenced sample was cultured PBMCs, obtained from culture after CMV antigen stimulation. The receptors were gathered from a human donor in good health (CMV status not recorded). Some clones in this sample may be carry-over from other donors' samples.

The sample holds a few counts of this clonotype. The chain uses TRBV4-1 and TRBJ2-5; D not resolved. There are 13 residues in the CDR3. V lost 5 bases, J lost 3 bases, and 10 bases lay in between. CDR1 MGHRA and CDR2 YSYEKL come from the germline V gene. The CDR3 DNA sequence: TGCGCCAGCAGCGATGGCACAAAAGAGACCCAGTACTTC. It specifies CASSDGTKETQYF.

The chain combines TRBV7-2 with TRBJ2-3; 12 nucleotides line up with TRBD1. V lost 5 bases and J lost 5; bases outside the gene matches: 8. The CDR3 has 16 residues. Germline V gene lookup returns CDR1 SGHTA and CDR2 FQGNSA. The CDR3 loop is CASSPGQGAVVDTQYF. CDR3 DNA: TGTGCCAGCAGCCCGGGACAGGGGGCAGTTGTAGATACGCAGTATTTT. The full variable domain, with the rest looked up from reference TRBV7-2 and TRBJ2-3, is GAGVSQSPSNKVTEKGKDVELRCDPISGHTALYWYRQSLGQGLEFLIYFQGNSAPDKSGLPSDRFSAERTGGSVSTLTIQRTQQEDSAVYLCASSPGQGAVVDTQYFGPGTRLTVL.

This clonotype was recorded once. This sequence joins TRBV7-2 and TRBJ2-4; D may be TRBD1 or TRBD2 (5 bases each). The V gene lost 2 bases and the J gene lost 6 bases, with 11 bases spanning the gap. CDR3 length equals 14 residues. In germline, CDR1 is SGHTA, CDR2 FQGNSA. For the CDR3, the DNA is TGTGCCAGCAGCTTATCCGGGGCCTCAAACATTCAGTACTTC. Residues: CASSLSGASNIQYF.